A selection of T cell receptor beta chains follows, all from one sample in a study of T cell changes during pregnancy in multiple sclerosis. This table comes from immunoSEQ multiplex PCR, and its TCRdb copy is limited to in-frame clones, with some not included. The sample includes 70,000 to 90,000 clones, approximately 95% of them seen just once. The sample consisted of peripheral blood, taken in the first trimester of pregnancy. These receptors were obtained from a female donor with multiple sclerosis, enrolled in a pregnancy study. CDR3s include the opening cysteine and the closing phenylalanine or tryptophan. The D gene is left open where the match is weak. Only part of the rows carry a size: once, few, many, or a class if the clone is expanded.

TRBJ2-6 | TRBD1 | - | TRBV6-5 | CASSYRGTGGHVLTF | TGTGCCAGCAGTTACCGAGGGACAGGGGGGCACGTCCTGACTTTC
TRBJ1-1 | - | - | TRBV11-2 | CASRRAGAIEAFF | TGTGCCAGCAGGCGGGCAGGGGCCATTGAAGCTTTCTTT
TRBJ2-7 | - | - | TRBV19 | CASSPNSYEQYF | TGTGCCAGTAGCCCCAACTCCTACGAGCAGTACTTC
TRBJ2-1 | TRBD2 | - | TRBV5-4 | CASRLSGGAYNEQFF | TGTGCCAGCAGGCTTAGCGGGGGGGCCTACAATGAGCAGTTCTTC
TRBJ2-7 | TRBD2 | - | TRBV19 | CASSPSGYEQYF | TGTGCCAGTAGTCCTAGCGGCTACGAGCAGTACTTC
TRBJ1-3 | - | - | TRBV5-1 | CASSLGSGNRNTIYF | TGCGCCAGCAGCTTGGGATCGGGTAATAGAAACACCATATATTTT
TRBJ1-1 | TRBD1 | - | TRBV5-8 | CASSPGDRANTEAFF | TGTGCCAGCAGCCCGGGGGACAGGGCGAACACTGAAGCTTTCTTT
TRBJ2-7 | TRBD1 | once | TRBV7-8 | CASSLVPGQLGSYEQYF | TGTGCCAGCAGCTTAGTTCCGGGACAGCTCGGATCCTACGAGCAGTACTTC
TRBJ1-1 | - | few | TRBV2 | CASSETGFTEAFF | TGTGCCAGCAGTGAAACAGGGTTCACTGAAGCTTTCTTT
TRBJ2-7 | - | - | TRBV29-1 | CSVDLGRPSPDEQYF | TGCAGCGTTGATCTGGGCAGGCCGTCTCCGGACGAGCAGTACTTC
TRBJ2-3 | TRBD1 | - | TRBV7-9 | CASSLRGDGTGTQYF | TGTGCCAGCAGCTTAAGGGGGGACGGGACAGGTACGCAGTATTTT
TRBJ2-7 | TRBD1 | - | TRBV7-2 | CASSSDRVSSEQYF | TGTGCCAGCAGCTCGGACAGGGTATCCAGCGAGCAGTACTTC
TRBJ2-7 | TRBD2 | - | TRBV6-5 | CASSWGLAGGPYEQYF | TGTGCCAGCAGTTGGGGACTAGCGGGCGGACCCTACGAGCAGTACTTC
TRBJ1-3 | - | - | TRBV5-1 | CASSLTPRGTLGNTIYF | TGCGCCAGCAGCTTAACACCCAGGGGAACACTCGGAAACACCATATATTTT
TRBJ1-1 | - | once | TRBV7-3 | CASSPRGGRGNTEAFF | TGTGCCAGCAGCCCAAGGGGGGGCAGGGGGAACACTGAAGCTTTCTTT
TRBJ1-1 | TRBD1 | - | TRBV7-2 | CASSFRGIELFF | TGTGCCAGCAGCTTCAGGGGGATCGAGCTTTTCTTT
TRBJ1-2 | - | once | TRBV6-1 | CASKEGGARVYGYTF | TGTGCCAGCAAAGAGGGGGGGGCTCGAGTCTATGGCTACACCTTC
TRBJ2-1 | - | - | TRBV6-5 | CASTRDGVSNEQFF | TGTGCCAGCACTCGCGATGGAGTATCTAATGAGCAGTTCTTC
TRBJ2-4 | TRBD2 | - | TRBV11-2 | CASSLSPVGTSGPIQYF | TGTGCCAGCAGCTTATCACCGGTCGGGACTAGCGGGCCGATCCAGTACTTC
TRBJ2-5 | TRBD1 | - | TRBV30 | CASDRGRTGETQYF | TGTGCCTCGGACAGGGGAAGGACGGGAGAGACCCAGTACTTC
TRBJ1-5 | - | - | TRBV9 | CASSRMGGGNQPQHF | TGTGCCAGCAGCCGGATGGGGGGTGGCAATCAGCCCCAGCATTTT
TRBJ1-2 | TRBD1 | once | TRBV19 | CASTGTGNYGYTF | TGTGCCAGCACGGGGACAGGGAACTATGGCTACACCTTC
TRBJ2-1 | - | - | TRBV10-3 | CAISELRVLNEQFF | TGTGCCATCAGTGAGCTCCGGGTCCTCAATGAGCAGTTCTTC
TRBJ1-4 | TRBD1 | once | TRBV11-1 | CASSLMPGGNEKLFF | TGTGCCAGCAGCTTGATGCCAGGGGGGAATGAAAAACTGTTTTTT
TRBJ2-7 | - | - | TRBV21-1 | CASSPTNLGADTYEQYF | TGTGCCAGCAGCCCCACTAACTTAGGGGCCGATACCTACGAGCAGTACTTC
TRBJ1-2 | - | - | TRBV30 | CAWSVLTRVARENYGYTF | TGTGCCTGGAGTGTATTAACTCGGGTTGCCCGGGAAAACTATGGCTACACCTTC
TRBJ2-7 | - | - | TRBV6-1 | CASSGLRGKYYEQYF | TGTGCCAGCAGTGGCCTACGCGGGAAATACTACGAGCAGTACTTC
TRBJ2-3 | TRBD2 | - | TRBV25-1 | CASGGVYEDTQYF | TGTGCCAGCGGGGGGGTGTATGAGGATACGCAGTATTTT
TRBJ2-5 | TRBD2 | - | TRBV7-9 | CASSLGLAGGETQYF | TGTGCCAGCAGCTTAGGACTAGCGGGAGGAGAGACCCAGTACTTC
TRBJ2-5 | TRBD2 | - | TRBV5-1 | CASSLQRGGQETQYF | TGCGCCAGCAGCTTACAGCGGGGGGGCCAAGAGACCCAGTACTTC
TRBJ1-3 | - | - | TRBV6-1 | CASSDPGYTYGNTIYF | TGTGCCAGCAGTGATCCAGGGTATACGTACGGAAACACCATATATTTT
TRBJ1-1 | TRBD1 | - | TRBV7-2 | CASKVGQGNTEAFF | TGTGCCAGCAAAGTAGGACAGGGCAACACTGAAGCTTTCTTT